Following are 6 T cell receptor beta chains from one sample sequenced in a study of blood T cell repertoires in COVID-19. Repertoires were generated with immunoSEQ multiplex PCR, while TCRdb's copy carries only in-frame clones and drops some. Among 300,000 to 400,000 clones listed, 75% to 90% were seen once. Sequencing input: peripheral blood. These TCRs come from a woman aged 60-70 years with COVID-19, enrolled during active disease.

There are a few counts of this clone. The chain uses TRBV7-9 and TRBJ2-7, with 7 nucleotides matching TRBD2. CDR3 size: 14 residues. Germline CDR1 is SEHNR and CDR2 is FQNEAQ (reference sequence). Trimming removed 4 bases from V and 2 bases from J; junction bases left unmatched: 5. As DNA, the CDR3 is TGTGCCAGCAGCTGGGGCGGGGGTACCTACGAGCAGTACTTC. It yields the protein CASSWGGGTYEQYF.

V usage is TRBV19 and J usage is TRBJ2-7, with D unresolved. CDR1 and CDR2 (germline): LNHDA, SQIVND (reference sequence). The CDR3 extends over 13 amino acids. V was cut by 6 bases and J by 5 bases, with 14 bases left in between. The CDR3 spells CASRAAAAHEQYF. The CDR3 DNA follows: TGTGCCAGTAGGGCCGCGGCCGCCCACGAGCAGTACTTC.

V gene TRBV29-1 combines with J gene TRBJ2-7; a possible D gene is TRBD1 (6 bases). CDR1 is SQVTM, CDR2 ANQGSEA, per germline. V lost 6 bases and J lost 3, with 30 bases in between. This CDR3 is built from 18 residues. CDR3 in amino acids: CSVQGVREGQNMDYEQYF. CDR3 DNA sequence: TGCAGCGTGCAAGGGGTTAGAGAAGGACAGAATATGGACTACGAGCAGTACTTC.

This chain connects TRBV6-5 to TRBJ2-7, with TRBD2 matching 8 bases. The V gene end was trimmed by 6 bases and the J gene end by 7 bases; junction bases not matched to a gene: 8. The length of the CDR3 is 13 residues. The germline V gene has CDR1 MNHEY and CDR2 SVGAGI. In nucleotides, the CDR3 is TGTGCCAGCAGCCCCCGGCGGGGGGAAGAGCAGTACTTC. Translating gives CASSPRRGEEQYF.

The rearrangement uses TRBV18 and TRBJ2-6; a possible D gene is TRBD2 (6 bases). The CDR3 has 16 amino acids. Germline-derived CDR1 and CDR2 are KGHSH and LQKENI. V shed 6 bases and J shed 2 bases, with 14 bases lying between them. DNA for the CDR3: TGTGCCAGCTCGGGAACCCCGGGGGCTGGGGCCAACGTCCTGACTTTC. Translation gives CASSGTPGAGANVLTF.

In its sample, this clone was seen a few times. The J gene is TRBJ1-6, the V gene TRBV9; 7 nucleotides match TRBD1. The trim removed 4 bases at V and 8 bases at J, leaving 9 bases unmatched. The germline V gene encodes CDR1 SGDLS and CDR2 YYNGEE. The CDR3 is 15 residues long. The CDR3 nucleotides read TGTGCCAGCAGCCGGCAGGGGGAGCTGGATTCACCCCTCCACTTT. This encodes CASSRQGELDSPLHF.